Listed below are T cell receptor beta chains from one sample, sequenced in a study of low-dose radiotherapy and immunotherapy resistance in tumors. One entry per CDR3 protein results from TCRdb running MiXCR on the reads. The table records about 60,000 distinct CDR3 sequences, roughly a quarter of them present only once. Specimen: PBMCs, collected before treatment. The source is a male donor with prostate cancer. Both conserved end residues are part of each CDR3. The D gene is left open where the match is weak. Size values are once, few and many counts, or a class for expanded clones, and some rows have none.

16,.,TRBV5-1,.,TRBJ1-2,CASSPAQGRNAYGYTF,TGCGCCAGCAGCCCGGCTCAGGGCCGAAATGCTTATGGCTACACCTTC
13,.,TRBV6-2/TRBV6-3,.,TRBJ2-7,CASSVRHRYEQYF,TGTGCCAGCAGTGTCCGACATCGATACGAGCAGTACTTC
16,.,TRBV4-1,many,TRBJ1-1,CASSQEGGRLNTEAFF,TGCGCCAGCAGCCAAGAGGGGGGACGCCTGAACACTGAAGCTTTCTTT
16,TRBD2,TRBV10-1,many,TRBJ2-1,CASSDNSGRPGNEQFF,TGCGCCAGCAGTGACAATAGCGGGAGACCGGGCAATGAGCAGTTCTTC
13,.,TRBV6-2/TRBV6-3,.,TRBJ2-1,CASSQSPYNEQFF,TGTGCCAGCAGCCAATCCCCTTACAATGAGCAGTTCTTC
14,.,TRBV12-3/TRBV12-4,.,TRBJ2-7,CASSSRAGTYEQYF,TGTGCCAGCAGTTCCCGGGCAGGCACCTACGAGCAGTACTTC
15,.,TRBV7-9,many,TRBJ2-3,CASSSAGSGTDTQYF,TGTGCCAGCAGCTCCGCCGGGAGCGGCACAGATACGCAGTATTTT
11,.,TRBV6-5,many,TRBJ2-1,CASFLGNERFF,TGTGCCAGCTTTCTAGGGAATGAGCGGTTCTTC
17,.,TRBV6-6,many,TRBJ1-3,CASSYSQQGTAGNTIYF,TGTGCCAGCAGTTACTCCCAGCAGGGTACGGCTGGAAACACCATATATTTT
13,.,TRBV10-3,many,TRBJ2-7,CAISEDGTTAQYF,TGTGCCATCAGTGAGGACGGTACTACGGCGCAGTACTTC
14,.,TRBV3-1,.,TRBJ2-1,CASSQGVNGNEQFF,TGTGCCAGCAGCCAAGGGGTAAACGGCAATGAGCAGTTCTTC
16,.,TRBV20-1,many,TRBJ2-6,CSARDPVGAGANVLTF,TGCAGTGCTAGAGATCCGGTGGGGGCTGGGGCCAACGTCCTGACTTTC
15,TRBD1,TRBV11-2,many,TRBJ2-1,CASSSDRGSYNEQFF,TGTGCCAGCAGCTCGGACAGGGGGTCTTACAATGAGCAGTTCTTC
15,.,TRBV7-2,.,TRBJ2-2,CASSSPNANTGELFF,TGTGCCAGCAGCTCACCCAATGCTAACACCGGGGAGCTGTTTTTT
13,.,TRBV12-3/TRBV12-4,many,TRBJ2-3,CASSLTQGGTQYF,TGTGCCAGCAGTTTAACACAGGGTGGTACGCAGTATTTT
16,TRBD1,TRBV28,once,TRBJ2-1,CASSLPGTGGWNEQFF,TGTGCCAGCAGTTTACCCGGGACAGGGGGCTGGAATGAGCAGTTCTTC
17,.,TRBV28,many,TRBJ2-7,CASSLRRSGWSSYEQYF,TGTGCCAGCAGTTTAAGGAGATCAGGGTGGAGCTCCTACGAGCAGTACTTC
15,TRBD1,TRBV11-2,few,TRBJ1-6,CASSLDRGLISPLHF,TGTGCCAGCAGCTTGGACAGGGGGCTGATTTCACCCCTCCACTTT
16,TRBD2,TRBV5-1,many,TRBJ2-1,CASSPPPAGGLNEQFF,TGCGCCAGCAGCCCCCCCCCAGCGGGGGGGCTCAATGAGCAGTTCTTC
15,TRBD1,TRBV6-1,many,TRBJ1-5,CASTSAGQGHQPQHF,TGTGCCAGCACATCGGCGGGACAGGGTCATCAGCCCCAGCATTTT
18,TRBD2,TRBV11-2,many,TRBJ2-2,CASRHYRTSWRGVGELFF,TGTGCCAGCCGCCACTACCGGACTAGCTGGAGAGGAGTGGGGGAGCTGTTTTTT
17,TRBD2,TRBV12-3/TRBV12-4,few,TRBJ2-3,CASKGLAGVRSTDTQYF,TGTGCCAGCAAGGGACTAGCGGGAGTGAGGAGCACAGATACGCAGTATTTT
11,.,TRBV7-8,few,TRBJ1-3,CASSPGNTIYF,TGTGCCAGCAGCCCTGGAAACACCATATATTTT